These T cell receptor beta chains were read from a single sample in a study of T cell changes during pregnancy in multiple sclerosis. The protocol was immunoSEQ multiplex PCR, while the TCRdb copy is restricted to in-frame clones and leaves out a portion. The table includes around 70,000 clones, roughly nine tenths detected once. Material: peripheral blood, obtained after pregnancy. The receptors here all came from a female donor with multiple sclerosis, enrolled in a pregnancy study. CDR3s include the opening cysteine and the closing phenylalanine or tryptophan. A D gene is named only where the DNA matches it firmly. Size is omitted from some rows. Given values are once, few, many or a class for expanded clones.

D: TRBD1; J: TRBJ2-1; V: TRBV6-6; size: NA; CDR3: CASSYSIGQGFDEQFF
D: NA; J: TRBJ2-7; V: TRBV5-6; size: NA; CDR3: CASSRSYEQYF
D: NA; J: TRBJ1-2; V: TRBV12-5; size: once; CDR3: CASGYRTEANYGYTF
D: TRBD2; J: TRBJ2-1; V: TRBV4-2; size: NA; CDR3: CASSQKIAGGHNEQFF
D: TRBD1; J: TRBJ2-4; V: TRBV5-1; size: NA; CDR3: CASSLVPPGQGAKNIQYF
D: TRBD2; J: TRBJ2-3; V: TRBV5-4; size: NA; CDR3: CASSLEGLAGGVGDTQYF
D: NA; J: TRBJ2-3; V: TRBV14; size: NA; CDR3: CASSHRQYKDTQYF
D: TRBD1; J: TRBJ1-1; V: TRBV6-5; size: NA; CDR3: CASTPGQGKAFF
D: TRBD1; J: TRBJ2-5; V: TRBV19; size: NA; CDR3: CASSIYPGTGGRETQYF
D: NA; J: TRBJ2-7; V: TRBV10-3; size: NA; CDR3: CAVGSQGLGYEQYF
D: TRBD1; J: TRBJ2-1; V: TRBV29-1; size: NA; CDR3: CSVLGQGNEQFF
D: TRBD1; J: TRBJ1-4; V: TRBV19; size: few; CDR3: CASSRDSLNEKLFF
D: TRBD1; J: TRBJ1-1; V: TRBV4-1; size: once; CDR3: CASSQDGWDSEAFF
D: TRBD1; J: TRBJ1-2; V: TRBV18; size: NA; CDR3: CASSPSSRDRGYTF
D: TRBD1; J: TRBJ1-2; V: TRBV19; size: NA; CDR3: CASSPRQGVNYGYTF
D: NA; J: TRBJ2-5; V: TRBV7-9; size: NA; CDR3: CASSFPRAGRWETQYF
D: NA; J: TRBJ2-3; V: TRBV2; size: NA; CDR3: CASSRIGRGGGTDTQYF
D: NA; J: TRBJ2-3; V: TRBV6-6; size: NA; CDR3: CASRPWGSPSTDTQYF
D: NA; J: TRBJ1-1; V: TRBV30; size: few; CDR3: CVGAALGLEAFF
D: TRBD1; J: TRBJ1-5; V: TRBV9; size: once; CDR3: CASSTGQGDNQPQHF
D: NA; J: TRBJ2-7; V: TRBV18; size: NA; CDR3: CASSPPNSDEQYF
D: NA; J: TRBJ2-7; V: TRBV29-1; size: NA; CDR3: CSVGGRSSYEQYF
D: TRBD2; J: TRBJ2-7; V: TRBV28; size: NA; CDR3: CASNLRKAGEGGEQYF
D: NA; J: TRBJ2-3; V: TRBV10-3; size: NA; CDR3: CAISEAAPGPQYF
D: NA; J: TRBJ2-1; V: TRBV5-1; size: NA; CDR3: CASTLDLVTYNEQFF
D: TRBD2; J: TRBJ2-3; V: TRBV14; size: NA; CDR3: CASSQVLTSGTTDTQYF
D: NA; J: TRBJ2-1; V: TRBV9; size: NA; CDR3: CASSVSVTNEQFF
D: NA; J: TRBJ1-1; V: TRBV18; size: NA; CDR3: CASSPPGEGRNTEAFF
D: NA; J: TRBJ1-4; V: TRBV5-1; size: once; CDR3: CASSSVLNRVGRDDEKLFF
D: TRBD1; J: TRBJ1-4; V: TRBV6-1; size: NA; CDR3: CASSPRQGAIEKLFF
D: TRBD2; J: TRBJ2-5; V: TRBV4-2; size: NA; CDR3: CASSQNPGLAGGGQETQYF
D: TRBD1; J: TRBJ1-1; V: TRBV5-1; size: NA; CDR3: CASSWTGSNTEAFF
D: TRBD1; J: TRBJ1-6; V: TRBV6-5; size: NA; CDR3: CASSYGTAHNSPLHF
D: NA; J: TRBJ1-5; V: TRBV5-3; size: NA; CDR3: CARSFPLLDIELYSNQPQHF
D: NA; J: TRBJ2-5; V: TRBV7-2; size: NA; CDR3: CASSRTAQETQYF
D: NA; J: TRBJ1-3; V: TRBV5-1; size: NA; CDR3: CASSLDPAGNTIYF
D: TRBD2; J: TRBJ2-1; V: TRBV25-1; size: NA; CDR3: CASSGGGMEERYNEQFF
D: TRBD2; J: TRBJ2-7; V: TRBV6-6; size: once; CDR3: CASSWTSGEYEQYF
D: NA; J: TRBJ2-7; V: TRBV7-9; size: NA; CDR3: CASSFSYEQYF
D: TRBD1; J: TRBJ2-2; V: TRBV5-8; size: NA; CDR3: CASSWTGSIGELFF
D: NA; J: TRBJ2-7; V: TRBV4-3; size: NA; CDR3: CASSQDRTAVPEQYF
D: TRBD2; J: TRBJ2-5; V: TRBV5-6; size: NA; CDR3: CASSPGLAGWVEETQYF
D: TRBD1; J: TRBJ1-5; V: TRBV4-1; size: once; CDR3: CASSQVISVGTGGNQPQHF